This T cell receptor beta chain was identified in a study of blood T cell repertoires in COVID-19. Authors' data handling: From reference gene primer amplification, estimates of nucleated cell counts were derived. Libraries were prepared by immunoSEQ multiplex PCR; TCRdb keeps only in-frame clonotypes and omits some of them. V, J and clone size are those of that table, while D and trimming were read from the DNA. The sample holds about 33,000 clones, roughly 88% seen once. The CDR3 is 15 amino acids. This clone has only one observation. The sample consisted of peripheral blood. The chain carries TRBV21-1 and TRBJ2-7; the table's TRBD1 call for D was not verified on the DNA. TRBV21-1 is a pseudogene segment. The source of this sequence is a human donor in a cohort sampled during active COVID-19. The DNA for the CDR3 is TGTGCCAGCAACAAGACAGGGCGGAGCTCCTACGAGCAGTACTTC. Encoded protein: CASNKTGRSSYEQYF.